The 22 T cell receptor beta chains presented below share a single source sample, sequenced in a study of shared clonotypes between healthy human individuals. Repertoires were generated with immunoSEQ multiplex PCR, while TCRdb's copy carries only in-frame clones and drops some. The profile shows 1,500,000 or so clones, roughly 96% of them singletons. The sample was naive CD4+ T cells sorted from blood. Specified subset: CD45RA+ positively selected. The receptor source for this set is a man between 25 and 39 years old in good health.

The chain couples TRBV7-9 to TRBJ2-7; D is uncertain. This CDR3 is built from 14 residues. In germline, CDR1 is SEHNR, CDR2 FQNEAQ (reference sequence). Trimming took off 8 bases at V and 6 bases at J, with 20 bases between the two ends. Here the CDR3 reads CASGYEASMAEQYF. The CDR3 nucleotides read TGTGCCAGCGGTTACGAGGCCTCGATGGCCGAGCAGTACTTC.

This chain uses TRBV7-9 with TRBJ2-3; maybe TRBD2 (5 bases). In germline, CDR1 is SEHNR, CDR2 FQNEAQ (reference sequence). Between the trimmed V and J ends, which lost 4 bases and 3 bases, there was a span of 11 bases. CDR3 length: 14 amino acids. For the CDR3, the DNA is TGTGCCAGCAGCTCTCTCGGACTGACAGATACGCAGTATTTT. It encodes CASSSLGLTDTQYF. Using reference TRBV7-9 and TRBJ2-3 for the parts outside the CDR3, the full variable domain is DTGVSQNPRHKITKRGQNVTFRCDPISEHNRLYWYRQTLGQGPEFLTYFQNEAQLEKSRLLSDRFSAERPKGSFSTLEIQRTEQGDSAMYLCASSSLGLTDTQYFGPGTRLTVL.

V usage is TRBV7-3 and J usage is TRBJ2-2; D gene uncertain. The CDR3 is made up of 15 amino acids. Trimming shortened V by 1 base and J by 6 bases, and 12 bases separated the two germline ends. Germline CDR1 reads SGHTA; CDR2 reads FQGTGA. CDR3 amino acids: CASSLSRIGAGELFF. The DNA of the CDR3 is TGTGCCAGCAGCTTAAGTAGGATTGGGGCCGGGGAGCTGTTTTTT.

V is TRBV2 and J is TRBJ2-5, with 11 positions matching TRBD2. The CDR3 runs to 15 residues. V was pared by 6 bases and J by 2 bases, with 5 bases of the junction left unmatched. CDR1 is SNHLY and CDR2 is FYNNEI in the germline V gene. The CDR3 bases are TGTGCCAGCAGCGGGACTAGCGGAGAACAAGAGACCCAGTACTTC. This codes for CASSGTSGEQETQYF.

The rearrangement uses TRBV9 and TRBJ2-2; TRBD1 matches 8 bases. The CDR3 consists of 16 residues. Germline V CDR1 and CDR2: SGDLS, YYNGEE. V gave up 4 bases and J gave up 3 bases; unmatched junction bases: 8. The CDR3 DNA sequence: TGTGCCAGCAGCCCCCGTGGACAGGGATACACCGGGGAGCTGTTTTTT. Translated: CASSPRGQGYTGELFF.

The chain links TRBV18 to TRBJ2-2, with TRBD1 matching 9 bases. Per germline, CDR1 KGHSH and CDR2 LQKENI. The CDR3 is 15 residues long. J was trimmed by 6 bases and V by 3 bases; bases with no gene match: 5. The CDR3 bases are TGTGCCAGCTCACCGAGGACAGGGGAGGCCGGGGAGCTGTTTTTT. This translates into CASSPRTGEAGELFF.

As concerns this clone: The identical CDR3 is also encoded by other nucleotide sequences in the sample. V and J are TRBV19 and TRBJ1-5; a possible D gene is TRBD1 (6 bases). The CDR3 has 14 residues. V was clipped by 3 bases and J by 3 bases, with 9 bases between them. In germline, CDR1 is LNHDA, CDR2 SQIVND (reference sequence). The CDR3 reads CASSITGSNQPQHF. In nucleotides, the CDR3 is TGTGCCAGTAGTATCACAGGGTCCAATCAGCCCCAGCATTTT. Together with reference TRBV19 and TRBJ1-5, the CDR3 gives the full variable domain: DGGITQSPKYLFRKEGQNVTLSCEQNLNHDAMYWYRQDPGQGLRLIYYSQIVNDFQKGDIAEGYSVSREKKESFPLTVTSAQKNPTAFYLCASSITGSNQPQHFGDGTRLSIL.

The gene calls are TRBV29-1 and TRBJ2-6; D remains unclear. This CDR3 is 13 amino acids long. V dropped 3 bases and J dropped 3 bases, with 6 bases sitting between them. Germline lookup yields CDR1 SQVTM and CDR2 ANQGSEA. In DNA, the CDR3 is TGCAGCGTTGACTTAAGTGGGGCCAACGTCCTGACTTTC. Protein: CSVDLSGANVLTF.

The V and J genes are TRBV5-5 and TRBJ2-1; 8 bases map to TRBD2. The CDR3 is 15 residues long. The V gene end was trimmed by 5 bases and the J gene end by 0 bases; junction bases not matched to a gene: 4. CDR1 SGHKS and CDR2 YYEKEE come from the germline V gene (reference sequence). CDR3 in amino acids: CASRKRELSYNEQFF. The CDR3 nucleotides are TGTGCCAGCAGAAAGCGGGAGCTCTCCTACAATGAGCAGTTCTTC.

This clone came up once. The chain has TRBV15 and TRBJ2-7; 9 bases are a match to TRBD2. The germline gives CDR1 LNHNV, CDR2 YYDKDF (reference sequence). The CDR3 length is 16 residues. V was pared by 1 base and J by 2 bases, with 6 bases of the junction left unmatched. DNA for the CDR3: TGTGCCACCAGCAGAGGGAGACTAGCGGATCCCTACGAGCAGTACTTC. Protein product: CATSRGRLADPYEQYF.

This rearrangement joins TRBV5-1 to TRBJ1-3, with 9 bases matching TRBD1. The junction had 11 bases not matched to a gene; V was cut back by 3 bases and J by 7 bases. This CDR3 region has 16 residues. Germline CDR1 and CDR2: SGHRS and YFSETQ. The CDR3 region is CASSSGPGQGWNTIYF. The CDR3 DNA sequence: TGCGCCAGCAGCTCCGGGCCGGGACAGGGTTGGAACACCATATATTTT.

This chain links TRBV6-5 with TRBJ2-4; no firm D call. The V end lost 6 bases, the J end lost 1 base, and 13 bases lay between the germline ends. Germline V CDR1 and CDR2: MNHEY, SVGAGI. CDR3 length equals 15 residues. CDR3 protein: CASRPAGLAKNIQYF. CDR3 nucleotide sequence: TGTGCCAGCAGGCCGGCAGGCCTGGCCAAAAACATTCAGTACTTC.

The chain links TRBV4-3 to TRBJ2-3, with D tentatively TRBD1 or TRBD2 (5 bases each). Trimming took off 3 bases at V and 8 bases at J, with 12 bases between the two ends. CDR1 and CDR2 from the germline V gene are LGHNA and YSLEER. The CDR3 extends over 13 amino acids. In DNA, the CDR3 is TGCGCCAGCAGCCAGAGAGGGGACCGTACGCAGTATTTT. Its translation: CASSQRGDRTQYF.

The chain employs TRBV10-2 and TRBJ1-5; 8 bases agree with TRBD1. Germline CDR1 and CDR2: WSHSY and SAAADI. With V trimmed by 4 bases and J by 2 bases, 4 bases remained unmatched. The length of the CDR3 is 15 residues. The CDR3 region has the DNA TGCGCCAGCAGTGTGGGGACAGGCGGCAATCAGCCCCAGCATTTT. Translating gives CASSVGTGGNQPQHF.

The V gene is TRBV5-1, the J gene TRBJ2-5; 13 bases map to TRBD2. The DNA end is a closer match to TRBJ2-7, so the J assignment may be wrong. The CDR3 spans 18 residues. Germline CDR1 reads SGHRS; CDR2 reads YFSETQ. CDR3 coding DNA: TGCGCCAGCAGCTTGCTACTAGCGGGAGGGCCCTTCTCCTACGAGCAGTACTTC. It encodes CASSLLLAGGPFSYEQYF.

The CDR3 loop reads CASSSDRRNYEQYF. CDR3 bases: TGTGCCAGCAGCTCAGACAGGCGTAACTACGAGCAGTACTTC. The rearrangement links TRBV28 to TRBJ2-7; the D gene is possibly TRBD1 (6 bases). The V end lost 6 bases, the J end lost 3 bases, and 15 bases lay between the germline ends. Germline CDR1 MDHEN, CDR2 SYDVKM. This CDR3 region has 14 residues.

The V gene is TRBV7-2, the J gene TRBJ1-2; TRBD1 matches 7 bases. Unmatched junction bases numbered 4, after V lost 5 bases and J lost 7 bases. The germline gives CDR1 SGHTA, CDR2 FQGNSA. The CDR3 has 12 amino acids. The CDR3 DNA reads TGTGCCAGCAGCCCCGGGACAGCTGGCTACACCTTC. It translates to CASSPGTAGYTF.

The gene calls are TRBV5-1 and TRBJ2-7, with TRBD2 identical over 7 bases. The CDR3 covers 14 residues. V gave up 4 bases and J gave up 2 bases; unmatched junction bases: 6. Germline V gene lookup returns CDR1 SGHRS and CDR2 YFSETQ. Here the CDR3 DNA reads TGCGCCAGCAGCGAAACTAGCGAAACCTACGAGCAGTACTTC. Translating it yields CASSETSETYEQYF.

The rearrangement uses TRBV19 and TRBJ2-7; possibly TRBD2 for D (5 bases). Germline V gene sequence: CDR1 LNHDA, CDR2 SQIVND (reference sequence). The ends were cut back, 5 bases at V and 0 bases at J, with 8 bases in the middle. The CDR3 covers 13 residues. Written as DNA, the CDR3 is TGTGCCAGTAGTGCGGGCCACTCCTACGAGCAGTACTTC. It encodes CASSAGHSYEQYF.

The chain is built from TRBV6-1 and TRBJ1-1; 7 nucleotides agree with TRBD1. The CDR3 length is 15 residues. CDR1 is MNHNS, CDR2 SASEGT, per germline. The ends lost 6 bases at V and 0 bases at J; junction bases unmatched: 7. CDR3 DNA: TGTGCCAGCAGACTCCGACAGGGAATGAACACTGAAGCTTTCTTT. Its translation: CASRLRQGMNTEAFF.

The chain is built from TRBV14 and TRBJ1-5; D is ambiguous. Germline loops: CDR1 SGHDN, CDR2 FVKESK. The CDR3 extends over 13 amino acids. Trimming cost V 2 bases and J 9 bases, with 11 bases left between them. The CDR3 nucleotides read TGTGCCAGCAGCCAACAGGCAGGTACGCCCCAGCATTTT. Amino acids: CASSQQAGTPQHF.

This rearrangement joins TRBV4-3 to TRBJ2-3, with 7 bases lining up with TRBD2. The ends lost 0 bases at V and 4 bases at J; junction bases unmatched: 7. This CDR3 is built from 16 residues. Looked up from germline, CDR1 is LGHNA and CDR2 is YSLEER. DNA for the CDR3: TGCGCCAGCAGCCAAGATGAGGGCGGGAGTTCAGATACGCAGTATTTT. Translation gives CASSQDEGGSSDTQYF.